This entry lists 16 T cell receptor beta chains sequenced from one sample in a study of cytomegalovirus exposure and HLA in healthy donors. Profiled with immunoSEQ multiplex PCR; TCRdb holds only in-frame clones, not every one. The sample lists about 160,000 clones, around 90% seen once, with over 2.5% in the top ten. Sample: PBMCs. The receptors originated from a woman under 30 in good health and CMV-seropositive.

This chain joins TRBV14 and TRBJ2-3, with unresolved D. The V end lost 0 bases, the J end lost 3 bases, and 7 bases lay between the germline ends. The germline V gene has CDR1 SGHDN and CDR2 FVKESK. The CDR3 extends over 14 amino acids. The CDR3 loop reads CASSQDYRTDTQYF. In DNA form, the CDR3 reads TGTGCCAGCAGCCAAGATTATCGGACAGATACGCAGTATTTT. The full variable domain, completed using reference TRBV14 and TRBJ2-3, is EAGVTQFPSHSVIEKGQTVTLRCDPISGHDNLYWYRRVMGKEIKFLLHFVKESKQDESGMPNNRFLAERTGGTYSTLKVQPAELEDSGVYFCASSQDYRTDTQYFGPGTRLTVL.

The chain joins TRBV9 to TRBJ2-1; 11 nucleotides align to TRBD2. The CDR3 extends over 15 amino acids. CDR1 and CDR2 from the germline V gene are SGDLS and YYNGEE. The V segment lost 2 bases and the J segment 7 bases; nucleotides outside the gene matches: 5. The CDR3 DNA is TGTGCCAGCAGCGTTGCTGCTAGCGGGAGGAATGAGCAGTTCTTC. It specifies CASSVAASGRNEQFF.

There are a few counts of this clone. The chain joins TRBV7-9 to TRBJ1-1; tentatively, D is TRBD1 (5 bases). Germline V gene data show CDR1 as SEHNR and CDR2 as FQNEAQ (reference sequence). This CDR3 is 13 amino acids long. The V end lost 1 base, the J end lost 6 bases, and 9 bases lay between the germline ends. CDR3 bases: TGTGCCAGCAGCTTAGGGGGCCGGGCTGAAGCTTTCTTT. Its protein is CASSLGGRAEAFF.

V gene TRBV7-2 combines with J gene TRBJ1-2; 8 nucleotides match TRBD1. Germline trimming cut 1 base from V and 2 bases from J; bases unmatched to any gene: 3. The germline V gene has CDR1 SGHTA and CDR2 FQGNSA. This CDR3 is built from 15 residues. In DNA form, the CDR3 reads TGTGCCAGCAGCTTAGGGGACAGGCCCAACTATGGCTACACCTTC. Its translation: CASSLGDRPNYGYTF.

This chain links TRBV7-2 with TRBJ1-6; 8 nucleotides line up with TRBD1. Germline-derived CDR1 and CDR2 are SGHTA and FQGNSA. The CDR3 has 16 residues. The V and J ends lost 5 bases and 8 bases, in that order; junction bases with no gene match: 11. CDR3 sequence (DNA): TGTGCCAGCAGCGTATCTTCCGGGACAGGCGATTCACCCCTCCACTTT. It yields the protein CASSVSSGTGDSPLHF.

J is TRBJ2-2 and V is TRBV19; tentative D call: TRBD1 (6 bases). This CDR3 region has 14 residues. CDR1 and CDR2 from the germline V gene are LNHDA and SQIVND (reference sequence). V dropped 8 bases and J dropped 6 bases, with 16 bases sitting between them. This CDR3 is CASCQTGYAGELFF. In DNA form, the CDR3 reads TGTGCCAGTTGCCAAACAGGGTACGCCGGGGAGCTGTTTTTT.

V usage is TRBV6-5 and J usage is TRBJ1-6, with D perhaps matching TRBD1 (6 bases). V lost 0 bases to trimming and J lost 9 bases, with 9 bases between them. CDR1 MNHEY and CDR2 SVGAGI come from the germline V gene. The CDR3 runs 14 residues. CDR3 DNA: TGTGCCAGCAGTTACTCGAGGGGGAGTTCACCCCTCCACTTT. Translation gives CASSYSRGSSPLHF.

This clone came up once. J is TRBJ2-2 and V is TRBV2; TRBD1 aligns across 7 bases. V lost 7 bases to trimming and J lost 0 bases; unmatched junction nucleotides: 8. CDR1 is SNHLY, CDR2 FYNNEI, per germline. The CDR3 spans 16 residues. The CDR3 sequence is CASTGGQQPNTGELFF. In nucleotides, the CDR3 is TGTGCCAGCACTGGGGGACAGCAACCGAACACCGGGGAGCTGTTTTTT. The entire variable domain, with the rest obtained from reference TRBV2 and TRBJ2-2, is as follows: EPEVTQTPSHQVTQMGQEVILRCVPISNHLYFYWYRQILGQKVEFLVSFYNNEISEKSEIFDDQFSVERPDGSNFTLKIRSTKLEDSAMYFCASTGGQQPNTGELFFGEGSRLTVL.

The rearrangement uses TRBV2 and TRBJ2-4; tentative D call: TRBD2 (6 bases). Germline CDR1 is SNHLY and CDR2 is FYNNEI. The CDR3 totals 15 residues. The V end lost 4 bases, the J end lost 0 bases, and 10 bases lay between the germline ends. The CDR3 DNA reads TGTGCCAGCAGTGTCAGGAGGGAAGCCAAAAACATTCAGTACTTC. Protein product: CASSVRREAKNIQYF.

This clone was seen once. This rearrangement joins TRBV6-5 to TRBJ2-7; D perhaps matches TRBD1 (6 bases). Germline loops: CDR1 MNHEY, CDR2 SVGAGI. The CDR3 sequence is 14 residues long. Deletions cut 8 bases from V and 10 bases from J, with 24 bases between. The CDR3 bases are TGTGCCAGCGGGCAGGGGCAGGGCGTGGTAAGACAGTACTTC. Translation: CASGQGQGVVRQYF.

The chain couples TRBV5-6 to TRBJ1-2, with a tentative D call TRBD1 (6 bases). Looked up from germline, CDR1 is SGHDT and CDR2 is YYEEEE. This CDR3 has 15 residues. V lost 1 base and J 2 bases, leaving 12 bases between the germline ends. The CDR3 loop reads CASSLPGGKNYGYTF. CDR3 in DNA: TGTGCCAGCAGCTTGCCGGGGGGCAAAAACTATGGCTACACCTTC.

V gene TRBV19 combines with J gene TRBJ1-2; D may be TRBD1 (6 bases). The CDR3 totals 12 residues. V was pared by 2 bases and J by 6 bases, with 7 bases between. The germline V gene encodes CDR1 LNHDA and CDR2 SQIVND (reference sequence). Here the CDR3 reads CASSIHRDGYTF. The CDR3 nucleotides read TGTGCCAGTAGTATACACAGGGATGGCTACACCTTC.

The chain joins TRBV27 to TRBJ2-1; D unresolved. From germline, CDR1 is MNHEY and CDR2 SMNVEV (reference sequence). The CDR3 has 13 amino acids. Trimming took off 5 bases at V and 7 bases at J, with 12 bases between the two ends. CDR3 nucleotides: TGTGCCAGCAGTCCTTATCCCGGGAATGAGCAGTTCTTC. It yields the protein CASSPYPGNEQFF.

This sequence joins TRBV6-1 and TRBJ1-1; D may be TRBD1 (6 bases). Germline CDR1 MNHNS, CDR2 SASEGT. CDR3 length: 14 residues. Trimming took 0 bases from V and 5 from J, leaving 10 bases between them. The DNA of the CDR3 is TGTGCCAGCAGTGAAGCAGGGGGAACGACTGAAGCTTTCTTT. Protein: CASSEAGGTTEAFF.

The chain is built from TRBV21-1 and TRBJ2-3; the table's D gene call, TRBD1, was not cross checked with the DNA. TRBV21-1 is listed as a pseudogene. This CDR3 spans 17 amino acids. The CDR3 is CASSKVPGVQGPDTQYF. In nucleotides, the CDR3 is TGTGCCAGCAGCAAAGTTCCAGGGGTACAGGGGCCAGATACGCAGTATTTT.

This chain uses TRBV5-6 with TRBJ2-3; possibly TRBD1 for D (5 bases). Trimming removed 6 bases from V and 0 bases from J, with 8 bases in between. Germline loops: CDR1 SGHDT, CDR2 YYEEEE. The CDR3 runs to 13 residues. The CDR3 nucleotides are TGTGCCAGCAAGGGGTATAGCACAGATACGCAGTATTTT. Its translation is CASKGYSTDTQYF.